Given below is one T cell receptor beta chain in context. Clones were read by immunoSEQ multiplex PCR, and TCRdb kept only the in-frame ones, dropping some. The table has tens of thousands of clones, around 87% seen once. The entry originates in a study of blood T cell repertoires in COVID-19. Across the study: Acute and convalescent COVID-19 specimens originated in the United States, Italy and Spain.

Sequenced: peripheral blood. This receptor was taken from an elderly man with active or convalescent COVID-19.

CDR3 nucleotides: TGTGCCAGCAGCCATGGGAGGGATGGCTACACCTTC. It translates to CASSHGRDGYTF. This chain links TRBV4-2 with TRBJ1-2; D is uncertain. Germline V gene sequence: CDR1 LGHNA, CDR2 YNFKEQ. This CDR3 comprises 12 residues. Trimming stripped 3 bases from V and 6 bases from J, with 8 bases between.